This T cell receptor (beta chain) was found in a study of PD-1 blockade in classical Hodgkin lymphoma. Assay used: immunoSEQ multiplex PCR; TCRdb lists only in-frame clones, some missing. The sample carries about 36,000 clones, 69% recorded once. The V gene lost 7 bases and the J gene lost 1 base, with 8 bases spanning the gap. CDR3 length equals 12 residues. CDR1 is SGDLS and CDR2 is YYNGEE in the germline V gene. All trial patients relapsed after autologous stem cell transplantation. The source of this sequence is a human donor with classical Hodgkin lymphoma. The chain is built from TRBV9 and TRBJ1-1; possibly TRBD1 for D (6 bases). The sample consisted of peripheral blood mononuclear cells (PBMCs), taken before the second cycle of nivolumab. For the CDR3, the DNA is TGTGCCAGCGGGGGCCAGAACACTGAAGCTTTCTTT. Translated: CASGGQNTEAFF.